This entry is about one T cell receptor beta chain. Its antigen is unidentified. The donors were adults (healthy and HIV-negative) with no recent acute infections or vaccinations. The CDR3 spans 15 residues. V gave up 0 bases and J gave up 5 bases, with 15 bases separating them. In germline, CDR1 is SGDLS, CDR2 YYNGEE. The record originates from a study of shared clonotypes between healthy human individuals. Study-level information: CD4 naive and CD4 memory each took three plates per donor, while CD8 naive took two and CD8 memory one.

Execution of the assay was at deep level. Profiled with immunoSEQ multiplex PCR; TCRdb holds only in-frame clones, not every one. The sample includes 1.6 million or so clones, less than 99% of them seen just once. Findings and limits, study-wide: Among donors, sharing of clonotypes was expected to be affected by sequencing depth.

The sequence was obtained from a young man in good health. Sample: naive CD4+ T cells sorted from blood. As to subset: CD45RA+ positively selected. The genes are TRBV9 and TRBJ2-7; D could derive from TRBD1 or TRBD2 (6 bases each). As DNA, the CDR3 is TGTGCCAGCAGCGTAGGGGGGGCCAATCACCACGAGCAGTACTTC. It is translated as CASSVGGANHHEQYF.